This T cell receptor (beta chain) was captured in a study of blood T cells in healthy people across ages. Together with a sample-barcoded 5' primer, a J-beta primer mix was included in a second PCR lasting about 7 to 12 cycles. TCRdb called the 5' RACE reads again in MiXCR, with one record for every CDR3 protein. Altogether roughly 800,000 distinct CDR3 sequences are present, 58% being singletons, with the ten largest covering roughly 22%. The CDR3 is 14 amino acids. The trim removed 6 bases at V and 7 bases at J, leaving 6 bases unmatched. Each sample yielded at least 5 micrograms of PBMC total RNA.

Sample: blood. This clonotype was sampled from a man between 25 and 39 years old in good health. The V gene is TRBV12-3 or TRBV12-4, the J gene TRBJ1-6; 7 bases map to TRBD1. CDR3 bases: TGTGCCAGCAGACGGGACAGCGCGAATTCACCCCTCCACTTT. Its translation is CASRRDSANSPLHF.